This is a list of T cell receptor beta chains from one sample in a study of metastatic and nonmetastatic thyroid tumors. TCRdb reanalyzed the PCR reads via MiXCR. The sample yields around 15,000 clones, 9.5% to 15% seen once. The sequenced sample was blood. These receptors were collected from a female donor with papillary thyroid cancer or a benign thyroid nodule (not recorded which). Some clones in this sample may be carry-over from other donors' samples. The CDR3 runs from the conserved cysteine through the conserved F or W. D genes are given only for firm matches. Not every row has a clone size; where given, it reads once, few, many or a size class.

D | size | length | J | V | CDR3 | DNA
. | medium-sized | 15 | TRBJ2-6 | TRBV12-5 | CASGLDSSGANVLTF | TGTGCTAGTGGTTTGGACAGCTCTGGGGCCAACGTCCTGACTTTC
. | many | 12 | TRBJ1-2 | TRBV20-1 | CSARDRTYGYTF | TGCAGTGCTAGAGATAGAACCTATGGCTACACCTTC
. | many | 16 | TRBJ2-3 | TRBV20-1 | CSARDDRALTADTQYF | TGCAGTGCTAGAGATGACCGGGCCCTTACCGCAGATACGCAGTATTTT
. | medium-sized | 13 | TRBJ1-1 | TRBV28 | CASSRTVNAEAFF | TGTGCCAGCAGTCGAACAGTGAACGCTGAAGCTTTCTTT
. | many | 15 | TRBJ2-3 | TRBV20-1 | CSARQGRDVTDTQYF | TGCAGTGCTAGACAGGGAAGGGATGTCACAGATACGCAGTATTTT
. | few | 17 | TRBJ2-7 | TRBV28 | CASSFPVSSKGSYEQYF | TGTGCCAGCAGTTTCCCCGTGAGTAGTAAAGGGAGCTACGAGCAGTACTTC
. | many | 12 | TRBJ1-5 | TRBV28 | CASSLYTGAQHF | TGTGCCAGCAGTTTATATACTGGAGCCCAGCATTTT
. | . | 13 | TRBJ2-7 | TRBV20-1 | CSARDCRTYEQYF | TGCAGTGCTAGAGATTGCAGAACCTACGAGCAATACTTC
. | many | 15 | TRBJ2-1 | TRBV7-6 | CASSLRKILHGEQFF | TGTGCCAGCAGCTTGAGAAAGATCCTACACGGTGAGCAGTTCTTC
. | few | 14 | TRBJ1-1 | TRBV12-3/TRBV12-4 | CASRLGQSNTEAFF | TGTGCCAGCAGACTTGGACAATCGAACACTGAAGCTTTCTTT
. | . | 15 | TRBJ2-7 | TRBV12-3/TRBV12-4 | CASRDGSKPPYEQYF | TGTGCCAGCAGGGACGGGAGTAAGCCTCCCTACGAGCAGTACTTC
TRBD1 | many | 16 | TRBJ1-1 | TRBV11-2 | CASSLLITGGNTEAFF | TGTGCCAGCAGCTTACTCATAACAGGGGGCAACACTGAAGCTTTCTTT
. | many | 14 | TRBJ1-1 | TRBV3-1 | CASSQEGGATEAFF | TGTGCCAGCAGCCAAGAAGGAGGGGCCACTGAAGCTTTCTTT